These 15 T cell receptor beta chains were all obtained from the same sample, sequenced in a study of OX40 agonist ivuxolimab in advanced cancers. Clones were read by immunoSEQ multiplex PCR, and TCRdb kept only the in-frame ones, dropping some. Of nearly 65,000 clones listed, roughly nine tenths are singletons. The sample in question was CD4+ or CD8+ T cells sorted from blood, obtained in a trial of the OX40 agonist ivuxolimab. These receptors were collected from an adult with an advanced solid tumor such as melanoma, head and neck, liver or kidney cancer.

The CDR3 loop reads CASSSTGTGELFF. The DNA of the CDR3 is TGTGCCAGCAGCTCAACAGGGACCGGGGAGCTGTTTTTT. The genes are TRBV7-3 and TRBJ2-2; D possibly corresponds to TRBD1 (6 bases). With 4 bases removed from V and 5 bases from J, the gap between germline ends came to 8 bases. Germline V CDR1 and CDR2: SGHTA, FQGTGA. This CDR3 has 13 residues. The full variable domain, rest sourced from reference TRBV7-3 and TRBJ2-2, is GAGVSQTPSNKVTEKGKYVELRCDPISGHTALYWYRQSLGQGPEFLIYFQGTGAADDSGLPNDRFFAVRPEGSVSTLKIQRTERGDSAVYLCASSSTGTGELFFGEGSRLTVL.

This clone appeared once. The gene calls are TRBV27 and TRBJ1-5; possibly TRBD1 for D (6 bases). This CDR3 spans 14 amino acids. Trimming shortened V by 7 bases and J by 1 base, and 11 bases separated the two germline ends. Per germline, CDR1 MNHEY and CDR2 SMNVEV (reference sequence). Here the CDR3 DNA reads TGTGCCAGCATGTCAGGGGCGAGCAATCAGCCCCAGCATTTT. Translating gives CASMSGASNQPQHF.

The chain couples TRBV4-3 to TRBJ2-5; a weak D match, TRBD1 (5 bases). Trimming removed 0 bases from V and 2 bases from J, with 13 bases in between. Germline loops: CDR1 LGHNA, CDR2 YSLEER. This CDR3 is 16 amino acids long. The CDR3 here is CASSQDLWAGQETQYF. Here the CDR3 DNA reads TGCGCCAGCAGCCAAGATCTCTGGGCAGGGCAAGAGACCCAGTACTTC.

This clone appeared once. This chain connects TRBV9 to TRBJ2-7; unclear D gene. Germline V CDR1 and CDR2: SGDLS, YYNGEE. V lost 7 bases and J 3 bases, leaving 8 bases between the germline ends. The CDR3 is made up of 11 amino acids. The CDR3 nucleotides read TGTGCCAGCCAACCTGTCTACGAGCAGTACGTC. It yields the protein CASQPVYEQYV.

This chain connects TRBV7-9 to TRBJ2-2, with 8 bases lining up with TRBD1. Trimming took 5 bases from V and 7 from J; bases not matched to a gene: 6. Germline CDR1 and CDR2: SEHNR and FQNEAQ (reference sequence). The CDR3 is 14 amino acids. The DNA of the CDR3 is TGTGCCAGCAGCGCAGGGGGCGAGGGCGGGGAGCTGTTTTTT. It translates to CASSAGGEGGELFF.

The chain joins TRBV7-8 to TRBJ2-7, with 12 bases that match TRBD1. Per germline, CDR1 SGHVS and CDR2 FQNEAQ. V trimming: 0 bases; J trimming: 2 bases; junction bases outside the gene matches: 5. The CDR3 length is 17 residues. The CDR3: CASSLAMGQGAPYEQYF. The CDR3 bases are TGTGCCAGCAGCTTAGCCATGGGACAGGGGGCTCCCTACGAGCAGTACTTC.

The rearrangement joins TRBV4-1 to TRBJ2-2; D gene uncertain. This CDR3 is built from 16 residues. Germline assignment: CDR1 MGHRA and CDR2 YSYEKL. Trimming removed 4 bases at V and 1 base at J, with 13 bases between. The CDR3 sequence is CASSLPPVGNTGELFF. CDR3 coding DNA: TGCGCCAGCAGCCTCCCCCCCGTGGGGAACACCGGGGAGCTGTTTTTT.

V and J are TRBV7-2 and TRBJ2-7, with D maybe TRBD1 (6 bases). V lost 5 bases and J 3 bases, leaving 17 bases between the germline ends. The CDR3 extends over 15 amino acids. Germline CDR1 SGHTA, CDR2 FQGNSA. The CDR3 DNA follows: TGTGCCAGCAGCCAGACAGGACAGCCGTACTACGAGCAGTACTTC. Translating it yields CASSQTGQPYYEQYF.

This clone was counted once. This chain uses TRBV9 with TRBJ2-3; 13 bases align to TRBD2. The junction had 8 bases not matched to a gene; V was cut back by 4 bases and J by 3 bases. CDR3 length: 17 residues. Germline lookup yields CDR1 SGDLS and CDR2 YYNGEE. For the CDR3, the DNA is TGTGCCAGCAGCTTGACGCCGGGACTAGCGGGAACAGATACGCAGTATTTT. As protein: CASSLTPGLAGTDTQYF. The full variable domain, its missing parts supplied by reference TRBV9 and TRBJ2-3, is DSGVTQTPKHLITATGQRVTLRCSPRSGDLSVYWYQQSLDQGLQFLIQYYNGEERAKGNILERFSAQQFPDLHSELNLSSLELGDSALYFCASSLTPGLAGTDTQYFGPGTRLTVL.

The chain carries TRBV7-2 and TRBJ2-5, with a tentative D call TRBD2 (5 bases). With 9 bases removed from V and 3 bases from J, the gap between germline ends came to 14 bases. The CDR3 runs to 13 residues. Germline-derived CDR1 and CDR2 are SGHTA and FQGNSA. The DNA for the CDR3 is TGTGCCAGTCGAGGGCGGGCGGAAGAGACCCAGTACTTC. The encoded protein is CASRGRAEETQYF.

The chain carries TRBV5-4 and TRBJ1-1; D not certain. Between the trimmed V and J ends, which lost 2 bases and 0 bases, there was a span of 2 bases. Germline V gene sequence: CDR1 SGHNT, CDR2 YYREEE (reference sequence). The CDR3 spans 12 residues. CDR3 coding DNA: TGTGCCAGCAGCTTCTTGAACACTGAAGCTTTCTTT. Translating it yields CASSFLNTEAFF.

This chain uses TRBV27 with TRBJ1-2, with 10 bases that match TRBD1. Germline values: CDR1 MNHEY, CDR2 SMNVEV (reference sequence). J gave up 4 bases and V 5 bases, and 4 bases lay outside the gene matches. The CDR3 is 14 amino acids. The CDR3 spells CASSPGQGTYGYTF. The CDR3 nucleotides read TGTGCCAGCAGTCCGGGACAGGGGACCTATGGCTACACCTTC.

In its sample, this clone was seen a few times. V gene TRBV27 combines with J gene TRBJ2-1; D might be TRBD1 (6 bases). This CDR3 is built from 14 residues. Germline CDR1 and CDR2: MNHEY and SMNVEV (reference sequence). The ends were cut back, 3 bases at V and 5 bases at J, with 11 bases in the middle. Written as DNA, the CDR3 is TGTGCCAGCAGTTTGGGGACAACCAACAATGAGCAGTTCTTC. It translates to CASSLGTTNNEQFF.

In this sample, this clone turned up once. The chain links TRBV28 to TRBJ1-5; D unclear. The CDR3 extends over 12 amino acids. With 8 bases removed from V and 4 bases from J, the gap between germline ends came to 9 bases. From germline, CDR1 is MDHEN and CDR2 SYDVKM. CDR3: CASASLNQPQHF. The CDR3 DNA sequence: TGTGCCAGCGCTAGCTTGAATCAGCCCCAGCATTTT.

The gene calls are TRBV28 and TRBJ2-1; 8 bases line up with TRBD2. V shed 6 bases, J shed 0 bases, and the junction held 13 bases outside the gene matches. Germline CDR1 is MDHEN and CDR2 is SYDVKM. CDR3 length: 18 residues. The CDR3 loop is CASSLRASGYSSYNEQFF. Written as DNA, the CDR3 is TGTGCCAGCAGCCTGAGAGCTAGCGGGTACAGCTCCTACAATGAGCAGTTCTTC.